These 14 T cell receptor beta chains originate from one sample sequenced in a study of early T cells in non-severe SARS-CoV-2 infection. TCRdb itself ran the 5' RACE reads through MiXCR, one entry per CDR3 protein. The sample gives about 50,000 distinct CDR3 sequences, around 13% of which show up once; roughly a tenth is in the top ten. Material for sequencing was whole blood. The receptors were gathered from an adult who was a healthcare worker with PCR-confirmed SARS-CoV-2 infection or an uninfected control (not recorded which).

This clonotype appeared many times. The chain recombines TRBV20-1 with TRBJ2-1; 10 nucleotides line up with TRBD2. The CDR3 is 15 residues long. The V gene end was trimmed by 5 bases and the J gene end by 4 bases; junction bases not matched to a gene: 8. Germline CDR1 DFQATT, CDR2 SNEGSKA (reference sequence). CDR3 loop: CSAPPEREGYNEQFF. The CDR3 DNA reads TGCAGTGCTCCCCCGGAGCGGGAGGGTTACAATGAGCAGTTCTTC.

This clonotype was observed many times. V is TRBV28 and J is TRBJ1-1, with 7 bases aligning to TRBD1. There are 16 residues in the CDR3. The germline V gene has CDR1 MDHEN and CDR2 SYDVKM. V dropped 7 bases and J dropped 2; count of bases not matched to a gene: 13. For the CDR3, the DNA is TGTGCCAGCACTACTTCCGCTAACAGGGGAAACACTGAAGCTTTCTTT. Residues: CASTTSANRGNTEAFF.

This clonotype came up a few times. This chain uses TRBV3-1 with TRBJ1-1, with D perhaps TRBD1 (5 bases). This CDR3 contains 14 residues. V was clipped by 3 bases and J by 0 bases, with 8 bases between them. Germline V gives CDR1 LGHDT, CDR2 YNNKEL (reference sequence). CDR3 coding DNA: TGTGCCAGCAGCCACCTACAGGTGAACACTGAAGCTTTCTTT. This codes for CASSHLQVNTEAFF.

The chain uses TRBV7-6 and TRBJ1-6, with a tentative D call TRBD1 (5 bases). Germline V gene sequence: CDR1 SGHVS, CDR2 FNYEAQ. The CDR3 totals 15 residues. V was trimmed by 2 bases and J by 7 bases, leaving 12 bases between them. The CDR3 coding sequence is TGTGCCAGCAGCTTAAACGGGGGAGGGAATTCACCCCTCCACTTT. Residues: CASSLNGGGNSPLHF.

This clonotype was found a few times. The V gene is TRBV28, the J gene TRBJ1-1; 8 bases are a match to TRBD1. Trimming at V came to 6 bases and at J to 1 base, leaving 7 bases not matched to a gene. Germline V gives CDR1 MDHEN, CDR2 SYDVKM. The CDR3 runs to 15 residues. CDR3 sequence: CASRDAGTGNTEAFF. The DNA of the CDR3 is TGTGCCAGCAGAGACGCCGGGACAGGGAACACTGAAGCTTTCTTT.

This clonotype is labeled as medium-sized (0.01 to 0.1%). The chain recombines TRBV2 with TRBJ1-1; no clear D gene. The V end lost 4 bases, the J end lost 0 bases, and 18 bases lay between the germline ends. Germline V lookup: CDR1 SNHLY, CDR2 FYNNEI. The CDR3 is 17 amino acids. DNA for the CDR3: TGTGCCAGCAGTGGGCATGTAGGTGAGACGGTGAACACTGAAGCTTTCTTT. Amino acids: CASSGHVGETVNTEAFF.

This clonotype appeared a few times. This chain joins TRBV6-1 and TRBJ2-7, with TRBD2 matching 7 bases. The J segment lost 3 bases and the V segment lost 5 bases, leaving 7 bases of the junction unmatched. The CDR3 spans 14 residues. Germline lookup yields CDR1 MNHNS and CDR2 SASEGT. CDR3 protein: CASSRGGSYYEQYF. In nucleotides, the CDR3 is TGTGCCAGCAGTCGGGGCGGGAGCTACTACGAGCAGTACTTC.

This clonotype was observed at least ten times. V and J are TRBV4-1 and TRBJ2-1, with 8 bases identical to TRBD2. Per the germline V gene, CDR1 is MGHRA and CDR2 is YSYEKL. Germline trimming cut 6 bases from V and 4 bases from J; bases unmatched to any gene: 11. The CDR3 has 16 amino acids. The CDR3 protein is CASRDTTGTRYNEQFF. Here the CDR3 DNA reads TGCGCCAGCAGGGACACAACCGGGACTAGGTACAATGAGCAGTTCTTC.

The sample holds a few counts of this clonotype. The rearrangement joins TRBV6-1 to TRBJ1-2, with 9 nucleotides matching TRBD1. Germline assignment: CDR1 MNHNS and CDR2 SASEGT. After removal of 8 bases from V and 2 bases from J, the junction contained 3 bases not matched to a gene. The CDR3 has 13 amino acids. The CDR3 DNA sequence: TGTGCCAGCTGGGACAGGGCGAACTATGGCTACACCTTC. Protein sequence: CASWDRANYGYTF.

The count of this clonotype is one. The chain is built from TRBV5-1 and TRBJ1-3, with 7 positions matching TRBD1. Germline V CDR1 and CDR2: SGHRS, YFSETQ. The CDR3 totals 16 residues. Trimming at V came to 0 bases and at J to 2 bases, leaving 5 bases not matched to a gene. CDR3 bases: TGCGCCAGCAGCTTGGGAACCGGGACAGCTGGAAACACCATATATTTT. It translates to CASSLGTGTAGNTIYF.

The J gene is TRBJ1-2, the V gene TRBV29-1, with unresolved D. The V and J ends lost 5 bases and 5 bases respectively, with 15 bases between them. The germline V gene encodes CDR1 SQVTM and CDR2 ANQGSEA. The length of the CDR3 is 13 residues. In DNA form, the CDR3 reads TGCAGCGTTATTCGGCGGGAAGGGTATGGCTACACCTTC. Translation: CSVIRREGYGYTF.

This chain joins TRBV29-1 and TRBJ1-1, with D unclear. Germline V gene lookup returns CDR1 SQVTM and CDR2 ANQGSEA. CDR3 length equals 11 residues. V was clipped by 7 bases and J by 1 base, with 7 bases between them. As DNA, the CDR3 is TGCAGCGGAAGGTGGAACACTGAAGCTTTCTTT. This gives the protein CSGRWNTEAFF.

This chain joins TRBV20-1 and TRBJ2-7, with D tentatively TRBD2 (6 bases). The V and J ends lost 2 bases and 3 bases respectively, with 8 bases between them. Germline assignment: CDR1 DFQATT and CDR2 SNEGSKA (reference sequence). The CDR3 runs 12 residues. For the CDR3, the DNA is TGCAGTGCTAGATCTAGCGTCTACGAGCAGTACTTC. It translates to CSARSSVYEQYF.

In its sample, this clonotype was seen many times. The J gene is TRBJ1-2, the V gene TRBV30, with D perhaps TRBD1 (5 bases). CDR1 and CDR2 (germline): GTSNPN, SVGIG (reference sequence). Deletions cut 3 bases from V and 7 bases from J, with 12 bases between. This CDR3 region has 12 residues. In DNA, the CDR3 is TGTGCCTGGAGCGTACAGCAGGGTGGCTACACCTTC. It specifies CAWSVQQGGYTF. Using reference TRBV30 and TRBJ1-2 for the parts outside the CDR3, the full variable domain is SQTIHQWPATLVQPVGSPLSLECTVEGTSNPNLYWYRQAAGRGLQLLFYSVGIGQISSEVPQNLSASRPQDRQFILSSKKLLLSDSGFYLCAWSVQQGGYTFGSGTRLTVV.